A selection of T cell receptor beta chains follows, all from one sample in a study of T cells in Graves' hyperthyroidism and ophthalmopathy. TCRdb recomputed calls from the multiplex PCR reads with MiXCR, one row per CDR3 protein. The repertoire has roughly 630,000 distinct CDR3 sequences, around 14% of them found once; the top ten carry around 7.5%. Material: blood. All receptors derive from a woman aged 25 to 39 with Graves' hyperthyroidism. CDR3s include the opening cysteine and the closing phenylalanine or tryptophan. The D gene is left open where the match is weak. Expanded clones get a size class; other rows say once, few or many, or leave the size out.

NA	NA	TRBJ2-1	TRBV10-3	CAISESAGLNEQFF
TRBD2	many	TRBJ2-7	TRBV20-1	CSARDPGLAGGSYEQYF
NA	few	TRBJ1-2	TRBV29-1	CSVSFQETNYGYTF
NA	NA	TRBJ1-1	TRBV20-1	CSARESGANTEAFF
TRBD1	NA	TRBJ2-1	TRBV10-2	CASIPGQGNAASYNEQFF
NA	many	TRBJ1-1	TRBV30	CAWITGRTEAFF
TRBD2	NA	TRBJ2-7	TRBV10-3	CAIRAGVPYEQYF
TRBD2	many	TRBJ2-7	TRBV7-9	CASSWDYRYEQYF
NA	many	TRBJ1-2	TRBV30	CAWTETGYNYGYTF
NA	NA	TRBJ2-7	TRBV28	CASRPGLTYEQYF
TRBD1	NA	TRBJ2-7	TRBV20-1	CSAWDRGYEQYF
TRBD1	many	TRBJ2-1	TRBV18	CASSFSGTGGYNEQFF
NA	NA	TRBJ1-5	TRBV7-6	CASSRGQWDQPQHF
NA	many	TRBJ2-6	TRBV6-1	CASSRWGRASGANVLTF